This is a list of T cell receptor beta chains from one sample in a study of response to subunit inactivated influenza vaccine. TCRdb called the RT-PCR reads again in MiXCR, with one record for every CDR3 protein. The sample contains 610,000 or so distinct CDR3 sequences, around 13% of which appear only once. The material was PBMCs from blood, obtained approximately 12 days after vaccination. The receptors come from a man aged 45-65 years who received an inactivated influenza vaccine. Each CDR3 is given with its conserved first and last residue. The D gene is left open where the match is weak. Only some rows state a clone size, as once, few, many or a class for expanded clones.

V gene,D gene,J gene,clone size,CDR3 protein,CDR3 DNA
TRBV24-1,TRBD2,TRBJ2-1,-,CATSEREGLPSSYNEQFF,TGTGCCACCAGTGAACGGGAGGGCCTACCCAGCTCCTACAATGAGCAGTTCTTC
TRBV6-5,-,TRBJ2-7,few,CASSYRDGFYEQYF,TGTGCCAGCAGCTATCGAGACGGATTCTACGAGCAGTACTTC
TRBV20-1,-,TRBJ2-3,few,CSAPGESTDTQYF,TGCAGTGCCCCGGGCGAGAGCACAGATACGCAGTATTTT
TRBV12-3/TRBV12-4,TRBD1,TRBJ1-5,-,CASKGQNQPQHF,TGTGCCAGCAAGGGACAGAATCAGCCCCAGCATTTT
TRBV12-3/TRBV12-4,TRBD2,TRBJ2-7,few,CASKISGRSDEQYF,TGTGCCAGCAAGATTAGCGGGAGAAGCGACGAGCAGTACTTC
TRBV4-2,-,TRBJ1-4,many,CASSPRAFGSYNEKLFF,TGTGCCAGCAGCCCGCGAGCGTTCGGCAGCTATAATGAAAAACTGTTTTTT
TRBV10-3,TRBD1,TRBJ1-5,many,CAISESEAGGGQPQHF,TGTGCCATCAGTGAGTCGGAGGCAGGAGGGGGCCAGCCCCAGCATTTT
TRBV6-2/TRBV6-3,-,TRBJ1-5,few,CASSSGGSQHF,TGTGCCAGCAGCTCGGGTGGGTCCCAGCATTTT
TRBV15,-,TRBJ2-2,many,CATSRVNTGELFF,TGTGCCACCAGCAGAGTGAACACCGGGGAGCTGTTTTTT
TRBV2,-,TRBJ2-4,few,CASSLTVLLLAKNIQYF,TGTGCCAGCAGTCTTACGGTCCTACTTTTAGCCAAAAACATTCAGTACTTC
TRBV19,TRBD1,TRBJ2-1,few,CASSIQGVAYNEQFF,TGTGCCAGTAGTATCCAGGGGGTCGCCTACAATGAGCAGTTCTTC
TRBV30,TRBD2,TRBJ2-2,-,CAWAPSGYGELFF,TGTGCCTGGGCGCCTAGCGGGTACGGGGAGCTGTTTTTT
TRBV29-1,TRBD2,TRBJ2-3,many,CSVDPRTSGGADTQYF,TGCAGCGTTGACCCTAGGACTAGCGGGGGGGCAGATACGCAGTATTTT
TRBV10-3,-,TRBJ2-7,few,CAISEKWPGNEQYF,TGTGCCATCAGTGAAAAATGGCCGGGGAACGAGCAGTACTTC
TRBV27,TRBD2,TRBJ2-3,few,CASSLGKLAGRTDTQYF,TGTGCCAGCAGTTTGGGGAAACTAGCGGGGAGAACAGATACGCAGTATTTT
TRBV12-3/TRBV12-4,-,TRBJ1-4,-,CASSPRSGNTNEKLFF,TGTGCCAGCAGCCCGAGGTCCGGGAACACTAATGAAAAACTGTTTTTT
TRBV27,-,TRBJ2-6,-,CASSLSGPPVIVSGANVLTF,TGTGCCAGCAGTCTCTCGGGACCGCCTGTTATCGTCTCTGGGGCCAACGTCCTGACTTTC
TRBV29-1,-,TRBJ2-1,many,CSVLHREWEQFF,TGCAGCGTTCTCCACCGGGAGTGGGAGCAGTTCTTC
TRBV15,-,TRBJ2-5,few,CATSTNRRGFFETQYF,TGTGCCACCAGCACTAACCGACGGGGTTTTTTTGAGACCCAGTACTTC
TRBV4-3,-,TRBJ2-1,few,CASSQGGSIYNEQFF,TGCGCCAGCAGCCAAGGGGGGAGTATCTACAATGAGCAGTTCTTC
TRBV12-3/TRBV12-4,-,TRBJ2-2,many,CASIVSGRSGELFF,TGTGCCAGCATAGTATCGGGGAGGTCCGGGGAGCTGTTTTTT
TRBV7-9,-,TRBJ1-6,-,CASSIVGGSPLHF,TGTGCCAGCAGCATTGTCGGAGGATCACCCCTCCACTTT
TRBV20-1,TRBD2,TRBJ2-7,few,CSARGQVGGRDYEQYF,TGCAGTGCTAGAGGTCAAGTTGGCGGGAGGGACTACGAGCAGTACTTC
TRBV5-1,TRBD1,TRBJ1-2,few,CASSLTGGSDYGYTF,TGCGCCAGCAGCCTGACAGGGGGCTCGGACTATGGCTACACCTTC
TRBV6-1,-,TRBJ2-7,few,CASSGTGQTYEQYF,TGTGCCAGCAGTGGGACGGGGCAGACCTACGAGCAGTACTTC
TRBV3-1,-,TRBJ2-1,few,CASSQVVTGYNEQFF,TGTGCCAGCAGCCAAGTTGTGACAGGCTACAATGAGCAGTTCTTC
TRBV28,TRBD1,TRBJ2-5,-,CASSLLVMGQGKETQYF,TGTGCCAGCAGTTTATTGGTCATGGGACAGGGAAAAGAGACCCAGTACTTC
TRBV20-1,-,TRBJ2-3,-,CSARSKMGHTDTQYF,TGCAGTGCTAGAAGTAAAATGGGACACACAGATACGCAGTATTTT
TRBV20-1,TRBD1,TRBJ2-7,-,CSATGTGGDMGYEQYF,TGCAGTGCAACCGGAACAGGGGGCGATATGGGCTACGAGCAGTACTTC
TRBV12-3/TRBV12-4,-,TRBJ1-1,-,CASSPLLGTASRTEAFF,TGTGCCAGCAGTCCCTTATTGGGGACTGCATCCCGCACTGAAGCTTTCTTT
TRBV12-3/TRBV12-4,-,TRBJ2-7,-,CASSSRSYEQYF,TGTGCCAGCAGTTCCCGGAGCTACGAGCAGTACTTC
TRBV27,-,TRBJ2-1,-,CASSLGLPFNEQFF,TGTGCCAGCAGTTTGGGACTGCCCTTCAATGAGCAGTTCTTC
TRBV4-2,-,TRBJ2-2,-,CASSQVSGEVGELFF,TGTGCCAGCAGCCAAGTTAGCGGAGAGGTCGGGGAGCTGTTTTTT
TRBV20-1,TRBD2,TRBJ2-2,-,CSARVPGLAGTGELFF,TGCAGTGCTAGGGTGCCGGGACTAGCGGGAACCGGGGAGCTGTTTTTT
TRBV4-3,-,TRBJ1-5,-,CASSQDKTKGRNQPQHF,TGCGCCAGCAGCCAAGATAAGACAAAAGGTCGCAATCAGCCCCAGCATTTT
TRBV10-3,-,TRBJ2-2,few,CAISEQGTGELFF,TGTGCCATCAGTGAGCAGGGCACCGGGGAGCTGTTTTTT
TRBV27,TRBD2,TRBJ2-1,-,CASSSGLALNEQFF,TGTGCCAGCAGTTCCGGACTAGCACTCAATGAGCAGTTCTTC
TRBV7-9,-,TRBJ1-4,-,CASSGTGGAVNEKLFF,TGTGCCAGCAGCGGTACGGGGGGAGCCGTCAATGAAAAACTGTTTTTT
TRBV18,-,TRBJ1-4,-,CASSPPAGEKLFF,TGTGCCAGCTCACCACCGGCGGGTGAAAAACTGTTTTTT
TRBV18,-,TRBJ1-2,-,CASSRSDYGYTF,TGTGCCAGCTCACGATCGGACTATGGCTACACCTTC
TRBV5-4,-,TRBJ2-2,few,CASSPQLGSTGELFF,TGTGCCAGCAGCCCCCAGTTGGGTTCCACCGGGGAGCTGTTTTTT
TRBV10-2,-,TRBJ1-2,few,CASSELAPSGYGYTF,TGCGCCAGCAGTGAGTTGGCCCCGAGCGGCTATGGCTACACCTTC
TRBV7-8,-,TRBJ1-1,-,CASSFREEDEAFF,TGTGCCAGCAGTTTTAGAGAAGAGGATGAAGCTTTCTTT
TRBV5-1,-,TRBJ2-1,many,CASSPEPPNNEQFF,TGCGCCAGCAGCCCAGAACCGCCCAACAATGAGCAGTTCTTC
TRBV18,TRBD1,TRBJ2-2,few,CASSPIGQGAGELFF,TGTGCCAGCTCACCGATCGGACAGGGCGCCGGGGAGCTGTTTTTT
TRBV5-1,-,TRBJ2-7,many,CASSPTFQAFTQEGEQYF,TGCGCCAGCAGTCCCACCTTTCAGGCCTTTACACAGGAAGGCGAGCAGTACTTC
TRBV4-3,-,TRBJ2-6,few,CASSQDEGKANVLTF,TGCGCCAGCAGCCAAGATGAAGGGAAGGCCAACGTCCTGACTTTC
TRBV27,TRBD2,TRBJ2-5,few,CASRPLAEETQYF,TGTGCCAGCAGACCCCTAGCGGAAGAGACCCAGTACTTC
TRBV10-2,-,TRBJ2-5,few,CASKNRVQETQYF,TGCGCCAGCAAGAACAGGGTCCAAGAGACCCAGTACTTC